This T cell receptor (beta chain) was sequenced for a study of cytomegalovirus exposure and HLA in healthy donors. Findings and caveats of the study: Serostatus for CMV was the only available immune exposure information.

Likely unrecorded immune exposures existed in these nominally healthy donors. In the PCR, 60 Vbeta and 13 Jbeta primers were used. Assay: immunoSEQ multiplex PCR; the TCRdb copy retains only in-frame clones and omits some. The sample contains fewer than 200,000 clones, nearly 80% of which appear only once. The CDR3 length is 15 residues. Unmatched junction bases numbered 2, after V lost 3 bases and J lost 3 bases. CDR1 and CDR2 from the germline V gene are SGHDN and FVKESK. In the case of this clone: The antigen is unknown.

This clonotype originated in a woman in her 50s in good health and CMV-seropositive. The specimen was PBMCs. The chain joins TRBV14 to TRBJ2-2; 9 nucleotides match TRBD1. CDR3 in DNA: TGTGCCAGCAGCCAGCGACAGGGGGACACCGGGGAGCTGTTTTTT. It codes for CASSQRQGDTGELFF.